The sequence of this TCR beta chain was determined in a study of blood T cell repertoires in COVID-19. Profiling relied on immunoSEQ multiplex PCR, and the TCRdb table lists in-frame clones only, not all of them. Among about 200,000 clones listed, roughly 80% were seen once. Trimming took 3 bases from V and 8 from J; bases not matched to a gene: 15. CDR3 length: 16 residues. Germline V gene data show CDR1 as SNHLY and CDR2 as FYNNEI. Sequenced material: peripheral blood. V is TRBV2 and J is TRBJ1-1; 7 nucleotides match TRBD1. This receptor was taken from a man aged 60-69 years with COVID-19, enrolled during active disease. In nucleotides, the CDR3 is TGTGCCAGCAGTGAGGGGAGGACAGGAGAAAACCGAGAAGCTTTCTTT. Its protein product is CASSEGRTGENREAFF. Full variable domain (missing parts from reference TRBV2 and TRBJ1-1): EPEVTQTPSHQVTQMGQEVILRCVPISNHLYFYWYRQILGQKVEFLVSFYNNEISEKSEIFDDQFSVERPDGSNFTLKIRSTKLEDSAMYFCASSEGRTGENREAFFGQGTRLTVV.